The 31 T cell receptor beta chains reported below all come from one sample, sequenced in a study of T-cell reconstitution after alpha-beta-depleted transplantation in children. This sample's TCRbeta library carried unique molecular identifier barcodes. MiXCR, run by TCRdb on the PCR reads, gives a single entry per CDR3 protein. In the table there are a few hundred thousand distinct CDR3 sequences, 9.5% to 13% of which are singletons. The sample here was PBMCs, taken before TCRalphabeta/CD19-depleted stem cell transplant. The receptors were sampled from a boy under two years old with acute myeloid leukemia, due to receive a stem cell transplant.

This clonotype was detected a few times. The chain couples TRBV19 to TRBJ2-6; 8 nucleotides agree with TRBD1. Germline CDR1 LNHDA, CDR2 SQIVND (reference sequence). The length of the CDR3 is 20 residues. The trim removed 3 bases at V and 0 bases at J, leaving 13 bases unmatched. CDR3 region: CASSISDRVGKSSGANVLTF. The CDR3 nucleotides read TGTGCCAGTAGTATCTCGGACAGGGTCGGAAAAAGCTCTGGGGCCAACGTCCTGACTTTC. Full variable domain (remainder filled in from reference TRBV19 and TRBJ2-6): DGGITQSPKYLFRKEGQNVTLSCEQNLNHDAMYWYRQDPGQGLRLIYYSQIVNDFQKGDIAEGYSVSREKKESFPLTVTSAQKNPTAFYLCASSISDRVGKSSGANVLTFGAGSRLTVL.

This clonotype was counted many times. The rearrangement links TRBV7-9 to TRBJ1-4; D remains ambiguous. CDR1 and CDR2 (germline): SEHNR, FQNEAQ (reference sequence). The CDR3 length is 16 residues. Deletions cut 5 bases from V and 4 bases from J, with 17 bases between. CDR3 coding DNA: TGTGCCAGCAGCCCTGGGAGTGCGGTGGTTAATGAAAAACTGTTTTTT. Its protein product is CASSPGSAVVNEKLFF.

This clonotype was seen ten or more times. This chain uses TRBV5-6 with TRBJ2-2; the D is unclear. V lost 0 bases and J lost 0, with 3 bases in between. Germline lookup yields CDR1 SGHDT and CDR2 YYEEEE. The CDR3 covers 14 residues. CDR3 coding DNA: TGTGCCAGCAGCTTGGGGCCGAACACCGGGGAGCTGTTTTTT. This sequence encodes CASSLGPNTGELFF. The full variable domain, completed using reference TRBV5-6 and TRBJ2-2, is DAGVTQSPTHLIKTRGQQVTLRCSPKSGHDTVSWYQQALGQGPQFIFQYYEEEERQRGNFPDRFSGHQFPNYSSELNVNALLLGDSALYLCASSLGPNTGELFFGEGSRLTVL.

This clonotype was recorded at least ten times. This chain joins TRBV5-1 and TRBJ1-3; no clear D. CDR3 size: 15 residues. CDR1 is SGHRS, CDR2 YFSETQ, per germline. V was trimmed by 5 bases and J by 0 bases, leaving 12 bases between them. The CDR3 here is CASRPDFLSGNTIYF. The CDR3 region has the DNA TGCGCCAGCAGACCGGACTTTCTCTCTGGAAACACCATATATTTT.

This clonotype was seen at least ten times. The chain uses TRBV5-6 and TRBJ2-5, with D unclear. The CDR3 runs 14 residues. The V gene lost 2 bases and the J gene lost 1 base, with 9 bases spanning the gap. Per germline, CDR1 SGHDT and CDR2 YYEEEE. For the CDR3, the DNA is TGTGCCAGCAGCTTTGAGGCGACCCAAGAGACCCAGTACTTC. Residues: CASSFEATQETQYF.

There are many counts of this clonotype. The chain joins TRBV6-4 to TRBJ2-7, with 7 bases aligning to TRBD2. The J segment lost 6 bases and the V segment lost 5 bases, leaving 10 bases of the junction unmatched. The CDR3 runs to 14 residues. Germline V lookup: CDR1 MRHNA, CDR2 SNTAGT. The CDR3 region is CASSSPSGSTEQYF. CDR3 nucleotides: TGTGCCAGCAGTTCCCCTAGCGGTTCGACCGAGCAGTACTTC.

This clonotype was counted many times. This chain joins TRBV20-1 and TRBJ2-3; no firm D call. This CDR3 spans 13 amino acids. The germline V gene encodes CDR1 DFQATT and CDR2 SNEGSKA (reference sequence). Trimming stripped 1 base from V and 4 bases from J, with 9 bases between. CDR3 in DNA: TGCAGTGCTAGAGTCCTTGGGGCAGATACGCAGTATTTT. Encoded protein: CSARVLGADTQYF.

This clonotype was seen at least ten times. The chain recombines TRBV7-2 with TRBJ1-6; 7 bases are shared with TRBD1. From germline, CDR1 is SGHTA and CDR2 FQGNSA. Trimming cost V 5 bases and J 7 bases; bases outside gene matches: 14. This CDR3 has 17 amino acids. The CDR3 DNA is TGTGCCAGCAGCCAGGCTAGAGGGGGCGCGCAAAATTCACCCCTCCACTTT. Translated: CASSQARGGAQNSPLHF.

This clonotype was found many times. The chain combines TRBV5-1 with TRBJ1-5; 10 nucleotides agree with TRBD1. This CDR3 region has 15 residues. The germline V gene has CDR1 SGHRS and CDR2 YFSETQ. J lost 5 bases, V lost 5 bases, and 7 bases had no gene match. CDR3 DNA: TGCGCCAGCAGTCCCGGGACAGGGGCCCATCAGCCCCAGCATTTT. Translating gives CASSPGTGAHQPQHF. Drawing the rest from reference TRBV5-1 and TRBJ1-5, the complete variable domain is KAGVTQTPRYLIKTRGQQVTLSCSPISGHRSVSWYQQTPGQGLQFLFEYFSETQRNKGNFPGRFSGRQFSNSRSEMNVSTLELGDSALYLCASSPGTGAHQPQHFGDGTRLSIL.

This clonotype came up many times. V is TRBV20-1 and J is TRBJ1-5; TRBD1 might be the D (5 bases). The CDR3 length is 13 residues. CDR1 and CDR2 (germline): DFQATT, SNEGSKA (reference sequence). V was trimmed by 3 bases and J by 3 bases, leaving 9 bases between them. CDR3 in DNA: TGCAGTGCTAGTCGACAGCACAATCAGCCCCAGCATTTT. Translation: CSASRQHNQPQHF.

This clonotype came up many times. The chain uses TRBV6-5 and TRBJ1-1; 8 bases align to TRBD1. In germline, CDR1 is MNHEY, CDR2 SVGAGI. There are 13 residues in the CDR3. V lost 6 bases to trimming and J lost 4 bases; unmatched junction nucleotides: 4. CDR3 nucleotide sequence: TGTGCCAGCAGCTACGACAGGGGCACTGAAGCTTTCTTT. Amino acids: CASSYDRGTEAFF.

This clonotype occurred many times. The chain has TRBV7-2 and TRBJ1-4; tentative D call: TRBD1 (5 bases). Trimming cost V 2 bases and J 10 bases, with 8 bases left between them. CDR1 is SGHTA, CDR2 FQGNSA, per germline. The CDR3 sequence is 12 residues long. The CDR3 DNA reads as TGTGCCAGCAGCTTAATAAGGGGAAAACTGTTTTTT. As protein: CASSLIRGKLFF.

V usage is TRBV12-3 or TRBV12-4 and J usage is TRBJ2-1; D tentatively reads TRBD1 or TRBD2 (5 bases each). The CDR3 has 15 residues. V gave up 8 bases and J gave up 5 bases, with 19 bases separating them. In DNA, the CDR3 is TGTGCCAGCGGACTTTTCTGGGACGCCAACAATGAGCAGTTCTTC. Amino acid sequence: CASGLFWDANNEQFF.

Ten or more counts support this clonotype. The chain employs TRBV12-3 or TRBV12-4 and TRBJ1-2; D uncertain. Trimming pared 2 bases from V and 3 bases from J, leaving 13 bases between. This CDR3 is built from 15 residues. CDR3 sequence: CASSLHPGRDYGYTF. DNA of the CDR3: TGTGCCAGCAGTTTACATCCGGGGAGAGACTATGGCTACACCTTC.

In its sample, this clonotype was seen a few times. The V and J genes are TRBV28 and TRBJ2-4; 9 positions agree with TRBD2. The J segment lost 0 bases and the V segment lost 2 bases, leaving 11 bases of the junction unmatched. Germline V gene data show CDR1 as MDHEN and CDR2 as SYDVKM. The length of the CDR3 is 19 residues. The CDR3 protein is CASSLLLAGGPRAKNIQYF. The CDR3 nucleotides are TGTGCCAGCAGTTTACTACTGGCGGGAGGGCCTCGAGCCAAAAACATTCAGTACTTC.

This clonotype was found a few times. V gene TRBV28 combines with J gene TRBJ2-7; 10 bases match TRBD1. V lost 6 bases and J lost 2; bases outside the gene matches: 7. CDR1 MDHEN and CDR2 SYDVKM come from the germline V gene. The CDR3 consists of 15 residues. The CDR3 protein is CASRGSGTGAYEQYF. CDR3 DNA sequence: TGTGCCAGCAGAGGATCGGGGACAGGGGCCTACGAGCAGTACTTC.

This clonotype was seen only a few times. The chain joins TRBV20-1 to TRBJ2-5; D could derive from TRBD1 or TRBD2 (5 bases each). The V gene's germline CDR1 is DFQATT and CDR2 SNEGSKA (reference sequence). The CDR3 length is 15 residues. The ends were cut back, 0 bases at V and 1 base at J, with 12 bases in the middle. For the CDR3, the DNA is TGCAGTGCTAGAGAGGGACGGGACGTCCAAGAGACCCAGTACTTC. Translation gives CSAREGRDVQETQYF.

This clonotype was recorded at least ten times. This sequence joins TRBV20-1 and TRBJ2-1, with D possibly being TRBD2 (7 bases). The CDR3 spans 14 residues. The germline V gene has CDR1 DFQATT and CDR2 SNEGSKA (reference sequence). The V end was cut by 7 bases, the J end by 1 base, with 14 bases between. In nucleotides, the CDR3 is TGCAGTGGGATAAGGGGGGGTTCCTACAATGAGCAGTTCTTC. This codes for CSGIRGGSYNEQFF.

This chain joins TRBV29-1 and TRBJ1-2; 7 bases are shared with TRBD1. V trimming: 3 bases; J trimming: 8 bases; junction bases outside the gene matches: 9. Germline CDR1 SQVTM, CDR2 ANQGSEA. CDR3 size: 13 residues. This CDR3 reads CSVDPTGAGGYTF. In DNA, the CDR3 is TGCAGCGTTGACCCAACAGGGGCGGGGGGCTACACCTTC.

This clonotype was found once. Possible read error: a much larger clone is one base away. This chain connects TRBV5-1 to TRBJ2-7; 7 nucleotides match TRBD2. This CDR3 region has 16 residues. Germline V gives CDR1 SGHRS, CDR2 YFSETQ. CDR3 region: CASSLGFPSGVYDQYF. CDR3 sequence (DNA): TGCGCCAGCAGCTTGGGTTTCCCTAGCGGTGTCTACGACCAGTACTTC. Together with reference TRBV5-1 and TRBJ2-7, the CDR3 gives the full variable domain: KAGVTQTPRYLIKTRGQQVTLSCSPISGHRSVSWYQQTPGQGLQFLFEYFSETQRNKGNFPGRFSGRQFSNSRSEMNVSTLELGDSALYLCASSLGFPSGVYDQYFGPGTRLTVT.

This clonotype was picked up many times. The gene calls are TRBV15 and TRBJ2-1; D perhaps matches TRBD2 (6 bases). CDR1 and CDR2 from the germline V gene are LNHNV and YYDKDF (reference sequence). This CDR3 contains 15 residues. Deletions cut 6 bases from V and 0 bases from J, with 12 bases between. The CDR3 region is CATRGRLDSYNEQFF. The CDR3 coding sequence is TGTGCCACCAGGGGACGACTAGACTCCTACAATGAGCAGTTCTTC.

Many counts were recorded for this clonotype. The chain joins TRBV7-9 to TRBJ2-7; 8 positions match TRBD1. Germline CDR1 and CDR2: SEHNR and FQNEAQ (reference sequence). Germline trimming cut 5 bases from V and 3 bases from J; bases unmatched to any gene: 6. The CDR3 length is 14 residues. This CDR3 reads CASSIDRGGYEQYF. The CDR3 coding sequence is TGTGCCAGCAGCATAGACAGGGGCGGCTACGAGCAGTACTTC.

This clonotype was seen many times. The CDR3 reads CASSFRLAPYEQYF. CDR3 bases: TGTGCCAGCAGCTTTAGACTAGCGCCCTACGAGCAGTACTTC. This chain connects TRBV11-2 to TRBJ2-7; 8 bases line up with TRBD2. Per the germline V gene, CDR1 is SGHAT and CDR2 is FQNNGV. Trimming cost V 3 bases and J 2 bases; bases outside gene matches: 3. There are 14 residues in the CDR3.

This clonotype was seen many times. This sequence joins TRBV6-2 or TRBV6-3 and TRBJ2-7; D is possibly TRBD1 or TRBD2 (5 bases each). CDR3 length: 16 amino acids. Deletions cut 0 bases from V and 1 base from J, with 13 bases between. Looked up from germline, CDR1 is MNHEY and CDR2 is SVGEGT. DNA of the CDR3: TGTGCCAGCAGTTACTCCGGGATGGGACCTTCCTACGAGCAGTACTTC. It encodes CASSYSGMGPSYEQYF.

There are many counts of this clonotype. The genes are TRBV6-5 and TRBJ1-6; 9 nucleotides agree with TRBD1. Germline V gene sequence: CDR1 MNHEY, CDR2 SVGAGI. The CDR3 consists of 15 residues. The J segment lost 12 bases and the V segment lost 5 bases, leaving 11 bases of the junction unmatched. The CDR3 sequence: CASSTGTGFIGPLHF. The DNA of the CDR3 is TGTGCCAGCAGTACTGGGACAGGGTTTATTGGACCCCTCCACTTT.

Concerning this clonotype: A clone one base away is much larger, so this may be a read error. The rearrangement joins TRBV21-1 to TRBJ2-7; the table names TRBD2, a call not compared with the DNA. TRBV21-1 is a known pseudogene. This CDR3 spans 17 amino acids. CDR3 residues: CASSKASPGLPGEVQYF. Here the CDR3 DNA reads TGTGCCAGCAGCAAAGCAAGCCCCGGTCTACCGGGAGAGGTGCAGTACTTC.

With regard to this clonotype: The CDR3 ends on some other residue instead of the conserved phenylalanine or tryptophan, so this is likely a read error. V and J are TRBV24-1 and TRBJ2-3, with D perhaps given as TRBD1 or TRBD2 (6 bases each). Trimming cost V 11 bases and J 2 bases, with 13 bases left between them. The CDR3 runs to 13 residues. Germline V gene lookup returns CDR1 KGHDR and CDR2 SFDVKD. DNA of the CDR3: TGTGCCATCCGGAGGGGGGCCACAGATACGCAGTATGTT. Its translation: CAIRRGATDTQYV.

This clonotype was recorded many times. This chain links TRBV27 with TRBJ2-7; D perhaps matches TRBD2 (6 bases). Trimming cost V 5 bases and J 6 bases, with 23 bases left between them. This CDR3 comprises 16 residues. Germline CDR1 is MNHEY and CDR2 is SMNVEV (reference sequence). The DNA of the CDR3 is TGTGCCAGCAGTCAAGGGGCAGGGCTCGGGGGTTCCGAGCAGTACTTC. Protein sequence: CASSQGAGLGGSEQYF.

In this sample, this clonotype turned up many times. The chain couples TRBV7-8 to TRBJ1-1; D is possibly TRBD1 (5 bases). Germline CDR1 reads SGHVS; CDR2 reads FQNEAQ. The CDR3 covers 15 residues. Deletions cut 4 bases from V and 0 bases from J, with 12 bases between. CDR3 sequence reads: CASSSPDNLNTEAFF. Written as DNA, the CDR3 is TGTGCCAGCAGCTCTCCGGACAACCTGAACACTGAAGCTTTCTTT.

This chain joins TRBV5-1 and TRBJ2-7; 8 bases map to TRBD1. This CDR3 is built from 15 residues. The junction had 11 bases not matched to a gene; V was cut back by 4 bases and J by 5 bases. Germline V gene lookup returns CDR1 SGHRS and CDR2 YFSETQ. The CDR3 is CASSIGQGGRNEQYF. The DNA of the CDR3 is TGCGCCAGCAGCATAGGACAGGGCGGTAGGAACGAGCAGTACTTC.

This clonotype was observed many times. The V gene is TRBV27, the J gene TRBJ2-7, with D tentatively TRBD1 or TRBD2 (5 bases each). Germline V lookup: CDR1 MNHEY, CDR2 SMNVEV (reference sequence). This CDR3 is 13 amino acids long. Trimming took 4 bases from V and 3 from J, leaving 10 bases between them. The CDR3 DNA reads as TGTGCCAGCAGTTCTGGGGGAAACTACGAGCAGTACTTC. This codes for CASSSGGNYEQYF.